Sequencing of this T cell receptor beta chain was carried out in a study of post-analysis software for immune sequencing data. Study-level background: Multiple sclerosis in the patients followed relapsing-remitting, secondary progressive and progressive-relapsing courses.

Whole-study results and caveats: Patients showed TRBV5-6, TRBV5-1 and TRBV20-1 among roughly 5 TRBV segments more frequent than in controls. Relative to controls, patients with multiple sclerosis showed significantly lower normalized Chao1 diversity.

As regards this clonotype: No antigen is known for it.

V was shortened by 1 base and J by 5 bases, with 14 bases between the two germline ends. Germline V CDR1 and CDR2: DFQATT, SNEGSKA (reference sequence). CDR3 length: 14 residues. The authors incorporated unique molecular identifiers into the TCR beta cDNA libraries. TCRdb itself ran the PCR reads through MiXCR, one entry per CDR3 protein. The sample lists 600,000 to 750,000 distinct CDR3 sequences; over 45% were seen once. The genes are TRBV20-1 and TRBJ2-5; D may be TRBD2 (6 bases). The sequence derives from a girl aged 2 to 10 with multiple sclerosis. Sequenced: blood. The CDR3 reads CSARVSSGGETQYF. CDR3 bases: TGCAGTGCTAGAGTGTCCAGTGGGGGGGAGACCCAGTACTTC.